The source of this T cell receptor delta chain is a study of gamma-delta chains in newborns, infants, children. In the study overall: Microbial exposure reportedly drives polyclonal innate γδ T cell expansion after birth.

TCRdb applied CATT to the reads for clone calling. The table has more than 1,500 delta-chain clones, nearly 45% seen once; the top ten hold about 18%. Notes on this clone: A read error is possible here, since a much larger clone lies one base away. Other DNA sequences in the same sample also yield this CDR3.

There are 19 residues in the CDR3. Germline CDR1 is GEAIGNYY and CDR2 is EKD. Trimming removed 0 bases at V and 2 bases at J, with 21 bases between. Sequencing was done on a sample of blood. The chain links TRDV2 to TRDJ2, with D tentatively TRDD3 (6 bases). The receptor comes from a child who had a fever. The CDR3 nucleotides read TGTGCCTGTGACACCGTTCGGGGGAACTACGCCTCCTTGACAGCACAACTCTTCTTT. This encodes CACDTVRGNYASLTAQLFF.